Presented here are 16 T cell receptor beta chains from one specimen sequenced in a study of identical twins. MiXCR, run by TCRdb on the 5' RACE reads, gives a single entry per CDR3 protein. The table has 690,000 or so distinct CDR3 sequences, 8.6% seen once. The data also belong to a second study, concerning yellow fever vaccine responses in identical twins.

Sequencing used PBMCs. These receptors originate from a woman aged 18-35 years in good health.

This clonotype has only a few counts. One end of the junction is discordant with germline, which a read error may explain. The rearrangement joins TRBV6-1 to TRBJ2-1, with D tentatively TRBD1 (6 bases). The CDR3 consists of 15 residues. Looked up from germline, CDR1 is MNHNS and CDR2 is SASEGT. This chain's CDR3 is CASSREGGSFNEQFF. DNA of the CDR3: TGTGCCAGCAGTCGAGAAGGGGGATCCTTCAATGAGCAGTTCTTC.

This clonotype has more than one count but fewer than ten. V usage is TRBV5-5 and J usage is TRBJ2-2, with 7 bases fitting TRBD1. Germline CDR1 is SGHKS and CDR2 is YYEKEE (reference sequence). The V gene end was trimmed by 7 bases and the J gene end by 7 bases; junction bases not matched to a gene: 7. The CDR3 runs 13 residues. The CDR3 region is CASSTGVNGELFF. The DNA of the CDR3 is TGTGCCAGCTCCACAGGGGTGAACGGGGAGCTGTTTTTT.

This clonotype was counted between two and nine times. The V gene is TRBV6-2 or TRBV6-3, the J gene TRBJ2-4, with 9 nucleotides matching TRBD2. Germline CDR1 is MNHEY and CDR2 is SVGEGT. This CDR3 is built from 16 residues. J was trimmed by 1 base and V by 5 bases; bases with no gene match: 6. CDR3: CASSPIAGEAKNIQYF. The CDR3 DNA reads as TGTGCCAGCAGTCCCATAGCGGGAGAGGCCAAAAACATTCAGTACTTC.

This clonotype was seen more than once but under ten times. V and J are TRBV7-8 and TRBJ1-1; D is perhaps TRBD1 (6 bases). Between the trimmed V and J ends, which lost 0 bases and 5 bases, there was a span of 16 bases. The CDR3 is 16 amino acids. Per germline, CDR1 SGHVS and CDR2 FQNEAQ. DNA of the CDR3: TGTGCCAGCAGCTTAGCCGGGGGGACAACAATTACTGAAGCTTTCTTT. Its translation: CASSLAGGTTITEAFF.

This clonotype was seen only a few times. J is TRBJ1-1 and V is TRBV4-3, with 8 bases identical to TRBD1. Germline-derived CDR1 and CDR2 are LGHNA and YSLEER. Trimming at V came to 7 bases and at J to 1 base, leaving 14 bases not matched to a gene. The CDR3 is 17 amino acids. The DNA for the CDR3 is TGCGCCAGCAAAAGGAAACAGGGGGACGAATGGAACACTGAAGCTTTCTTT. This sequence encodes CASKRKQGDEWNTEAFF.

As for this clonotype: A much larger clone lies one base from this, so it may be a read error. Here the CDR3 DNA reads TGTGCCAGCAGCTCAGTGGTAGACACAGATACGCAGTATTTT. Encoded protein: CASSSVVDTDTQYF. This rearrangement joins TRBV11-2 to TRBJ2-3; D is undetermined. CDR3 size: 14 residues. CDR1 SGHAT and CDR2 FQNNGV come from the germline V gene. Trimming stripped 4 bases from V and 2 bases from J, with 10 bases between.

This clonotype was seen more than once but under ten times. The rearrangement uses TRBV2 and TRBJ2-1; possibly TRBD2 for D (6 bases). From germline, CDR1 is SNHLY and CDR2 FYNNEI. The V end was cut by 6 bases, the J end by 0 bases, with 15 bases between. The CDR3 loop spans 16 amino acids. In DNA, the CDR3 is TGTGCCAGCAGGGGAGGCGGCATAACCTCCTACAATGAGCAGTTCTTC. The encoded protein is CASRGGGITSYNEQFF.

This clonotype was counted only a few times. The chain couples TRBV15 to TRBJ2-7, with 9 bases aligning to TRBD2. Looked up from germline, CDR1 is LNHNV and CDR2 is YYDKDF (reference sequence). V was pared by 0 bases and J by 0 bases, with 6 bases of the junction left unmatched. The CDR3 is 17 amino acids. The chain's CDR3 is CATSRDSASGTSYEQYF. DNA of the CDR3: TGTGCCACCAGCAGAGATTCGGCTAGCGGGACCTCCTACGAGCAGTACTTC.

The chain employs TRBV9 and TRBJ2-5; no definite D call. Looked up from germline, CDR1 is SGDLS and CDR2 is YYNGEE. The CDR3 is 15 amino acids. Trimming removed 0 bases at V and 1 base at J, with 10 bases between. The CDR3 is CASSVGGRIQETQYF. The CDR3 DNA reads TGTGCCAGCAGCGTAGGAGGCAGGATCCAAGAGACCCAGTACTTC.

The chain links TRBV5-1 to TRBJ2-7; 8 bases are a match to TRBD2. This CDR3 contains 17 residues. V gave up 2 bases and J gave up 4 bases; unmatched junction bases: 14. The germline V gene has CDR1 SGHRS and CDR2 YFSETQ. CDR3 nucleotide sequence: TGCGCCAGCAGCTTCCCCCCAACTGATAGCGGGGCGTACGAGCAGTACTTC. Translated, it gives CASSFPPTDSGAYEQYF. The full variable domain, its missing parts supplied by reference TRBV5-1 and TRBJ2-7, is KAGVTQTPRYLIKTRGQQVTLSCSPISGHRSVSWYQQTPGQGLQFLFEYFSETQRNKGNFPGRFSGRQFSNSRSEMNVSTLELGDSALYLCASSFPPTDSGAYEQYFGPGTRLTVT.

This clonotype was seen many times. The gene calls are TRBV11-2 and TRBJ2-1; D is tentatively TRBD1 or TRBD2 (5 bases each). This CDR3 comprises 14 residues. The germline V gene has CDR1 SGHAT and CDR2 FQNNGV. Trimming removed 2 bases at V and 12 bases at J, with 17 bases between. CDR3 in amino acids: CASSLLDSRGGQFF. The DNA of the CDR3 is TGTGCCAGCAGCTTATTGGACTCAAGGGGCGGGCAGTTCTTC.

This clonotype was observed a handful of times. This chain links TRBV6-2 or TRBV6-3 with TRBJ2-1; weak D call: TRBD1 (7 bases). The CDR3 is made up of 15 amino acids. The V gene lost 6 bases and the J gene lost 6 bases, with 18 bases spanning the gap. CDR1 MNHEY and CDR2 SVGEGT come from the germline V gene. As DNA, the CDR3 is TGTGCCAGCAGCGGAGGGGGCGCGGGGACCAATGAGCAGTTCTTC. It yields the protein CASSGGGAGTNEQFF.

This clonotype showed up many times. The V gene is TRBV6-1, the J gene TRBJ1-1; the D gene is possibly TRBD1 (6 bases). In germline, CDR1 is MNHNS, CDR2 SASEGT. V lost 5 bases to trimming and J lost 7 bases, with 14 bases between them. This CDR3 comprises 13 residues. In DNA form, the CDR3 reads TGTGCCAGCAGTACACAGGGAGGGGGTGAAGCTTTCTTT. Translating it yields CASSTQGGGEAFF.

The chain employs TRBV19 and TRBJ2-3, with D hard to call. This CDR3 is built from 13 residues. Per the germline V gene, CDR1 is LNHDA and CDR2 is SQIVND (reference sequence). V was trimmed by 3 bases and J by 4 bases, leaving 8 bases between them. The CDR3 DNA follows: TGTGCCAGTAGTATCGTCATGCCAGATACGCAGTATTTT. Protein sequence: CASSIVMPDTQYF.

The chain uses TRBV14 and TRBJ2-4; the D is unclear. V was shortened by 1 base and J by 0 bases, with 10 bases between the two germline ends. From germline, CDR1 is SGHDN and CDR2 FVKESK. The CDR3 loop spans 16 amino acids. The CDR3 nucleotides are TGTGCCAGCAGCCAAGTCGGCAACCCAGCCAAAAACATTCAGTACTTC. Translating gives CASSQVGNPAKNIQYF.

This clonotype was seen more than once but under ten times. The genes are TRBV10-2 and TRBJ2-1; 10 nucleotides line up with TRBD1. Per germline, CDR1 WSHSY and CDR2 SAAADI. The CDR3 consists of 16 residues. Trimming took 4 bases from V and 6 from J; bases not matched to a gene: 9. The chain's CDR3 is CASSAPTDRGSNEQFF. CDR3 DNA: TGCGCCAGCAGTGCCCCTACGGACAGGGGGAGCAATGAGCAGTTCTTC.